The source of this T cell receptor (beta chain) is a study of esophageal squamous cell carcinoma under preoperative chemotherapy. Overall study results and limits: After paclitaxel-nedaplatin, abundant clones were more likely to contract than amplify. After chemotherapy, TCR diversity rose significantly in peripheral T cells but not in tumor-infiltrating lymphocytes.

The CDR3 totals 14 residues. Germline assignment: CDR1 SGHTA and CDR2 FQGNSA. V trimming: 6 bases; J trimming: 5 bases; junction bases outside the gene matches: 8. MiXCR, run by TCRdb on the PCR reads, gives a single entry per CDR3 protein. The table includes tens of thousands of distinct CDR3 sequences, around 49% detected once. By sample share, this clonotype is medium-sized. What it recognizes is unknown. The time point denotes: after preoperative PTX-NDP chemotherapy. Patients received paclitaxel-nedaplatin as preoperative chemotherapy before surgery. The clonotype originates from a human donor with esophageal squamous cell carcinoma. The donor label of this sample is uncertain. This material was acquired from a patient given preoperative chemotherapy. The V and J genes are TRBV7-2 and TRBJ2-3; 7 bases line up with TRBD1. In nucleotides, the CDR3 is TGTGCCAGCAGTACAAAGGGGGCAGAAGATACGCAGTATTTT. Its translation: CASSTKGAEDTQYF.